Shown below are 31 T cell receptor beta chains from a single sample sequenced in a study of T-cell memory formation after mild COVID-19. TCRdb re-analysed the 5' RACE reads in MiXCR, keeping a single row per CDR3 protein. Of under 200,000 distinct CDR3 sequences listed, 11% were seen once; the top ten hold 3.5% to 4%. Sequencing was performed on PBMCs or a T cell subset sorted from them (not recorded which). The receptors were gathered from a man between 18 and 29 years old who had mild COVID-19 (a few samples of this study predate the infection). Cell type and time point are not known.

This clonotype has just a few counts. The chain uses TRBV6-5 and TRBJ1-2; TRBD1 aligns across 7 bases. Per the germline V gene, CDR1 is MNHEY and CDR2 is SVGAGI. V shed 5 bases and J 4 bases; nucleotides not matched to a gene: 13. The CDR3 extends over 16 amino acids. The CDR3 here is CASSHQTGEGLYGYTF. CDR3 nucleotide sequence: TGTGCCAGCAGTCACCAAACAGGGGAAGGTCTCTATGGCTACACCTTC.

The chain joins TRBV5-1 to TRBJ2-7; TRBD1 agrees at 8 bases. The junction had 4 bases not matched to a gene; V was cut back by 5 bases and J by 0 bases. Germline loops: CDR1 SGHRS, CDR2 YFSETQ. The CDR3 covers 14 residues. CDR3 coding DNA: TGCGCCAGCAGACCGACAGGGGACTCCTACGAGCAGTACGTC. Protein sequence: CASRPTGDSYEQYV.

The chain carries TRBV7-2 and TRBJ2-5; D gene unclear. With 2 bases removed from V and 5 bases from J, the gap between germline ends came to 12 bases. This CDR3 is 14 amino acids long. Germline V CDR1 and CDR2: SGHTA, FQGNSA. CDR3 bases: TGTGCCAGCAGCTTACGTTATTCTGGGGAGACCCAGTACTTC. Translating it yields CASSLRYSGETQYF.

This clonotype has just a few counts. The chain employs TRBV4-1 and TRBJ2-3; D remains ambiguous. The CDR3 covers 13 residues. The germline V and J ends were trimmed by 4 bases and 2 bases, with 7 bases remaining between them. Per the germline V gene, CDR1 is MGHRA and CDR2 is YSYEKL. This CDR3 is CASSPLFTDTQYF. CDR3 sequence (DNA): TGCGCCAGCAGCCCCTTGTTCACAGATACGCAGTATTTT.

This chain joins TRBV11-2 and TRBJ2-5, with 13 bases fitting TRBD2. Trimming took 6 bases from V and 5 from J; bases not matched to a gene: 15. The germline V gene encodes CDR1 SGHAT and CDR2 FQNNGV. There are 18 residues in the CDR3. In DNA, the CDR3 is TGTGCCAGCAGGCGTACTAGCGGGGGGGTCCCCGGCTGGGAGACCCAGTACTTC. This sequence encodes CASRRTSGGVPGWETQYF.

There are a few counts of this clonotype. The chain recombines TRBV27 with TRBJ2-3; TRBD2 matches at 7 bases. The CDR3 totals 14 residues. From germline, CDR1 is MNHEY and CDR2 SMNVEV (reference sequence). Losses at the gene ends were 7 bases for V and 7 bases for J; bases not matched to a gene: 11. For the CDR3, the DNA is TGTGCCAGCACCACCTCTAGCGGAGCTTATACGCAGTATTTT. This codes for CASTTSSGAYTQYF.

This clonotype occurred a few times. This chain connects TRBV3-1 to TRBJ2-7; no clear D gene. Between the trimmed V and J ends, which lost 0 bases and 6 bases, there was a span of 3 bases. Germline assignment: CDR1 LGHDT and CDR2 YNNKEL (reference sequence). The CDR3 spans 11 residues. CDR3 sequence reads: CASSQEREQYF. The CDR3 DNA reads TGTGCCAGCAGCCAAGAACGCGAGCAGTACTTC.

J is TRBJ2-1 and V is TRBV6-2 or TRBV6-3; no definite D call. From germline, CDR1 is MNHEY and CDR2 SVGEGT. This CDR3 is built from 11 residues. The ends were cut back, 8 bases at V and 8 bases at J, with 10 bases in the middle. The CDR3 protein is CASGVYHEQFF. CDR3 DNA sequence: TGTGCCAGCGGGGTGTACCATGAGCAGTTCTTC.

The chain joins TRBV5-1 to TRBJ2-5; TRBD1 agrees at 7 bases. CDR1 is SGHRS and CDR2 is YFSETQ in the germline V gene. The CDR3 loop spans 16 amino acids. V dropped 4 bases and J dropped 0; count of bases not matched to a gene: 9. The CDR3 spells CASSDRDRLYQETQYF. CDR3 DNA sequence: TGCGCCAGCAGCGACCGGGACAGATTGTACCAAGAGACCCAGTACTTC.

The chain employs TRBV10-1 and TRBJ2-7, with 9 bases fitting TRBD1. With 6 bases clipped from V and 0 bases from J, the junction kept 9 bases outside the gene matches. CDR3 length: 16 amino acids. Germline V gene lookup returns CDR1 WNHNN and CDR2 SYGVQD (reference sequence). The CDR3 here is CASSGPLGQGSYEQYF. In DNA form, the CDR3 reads TGCGCCAGCAGCGGCCCGTTGGGACAGGGCTCCTACGAGCAGTACTTC.

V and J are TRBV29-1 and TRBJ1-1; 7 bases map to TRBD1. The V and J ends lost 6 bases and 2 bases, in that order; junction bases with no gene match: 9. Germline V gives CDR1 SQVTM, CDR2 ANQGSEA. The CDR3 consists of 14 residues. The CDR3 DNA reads TGCAGCGTCGTTAACAGGGGTCGAAACACTGAAGCTTTCTTT. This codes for CSVVNRGRNTEAFF.

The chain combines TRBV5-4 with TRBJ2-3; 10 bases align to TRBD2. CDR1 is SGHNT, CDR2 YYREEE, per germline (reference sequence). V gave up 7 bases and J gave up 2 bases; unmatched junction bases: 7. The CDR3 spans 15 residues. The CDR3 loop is CASGSGGIHTDTQYF. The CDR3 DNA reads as TGTGCCAGCGGTAGCGGGGGGATCCACACAGATACGCAGTATTTT.

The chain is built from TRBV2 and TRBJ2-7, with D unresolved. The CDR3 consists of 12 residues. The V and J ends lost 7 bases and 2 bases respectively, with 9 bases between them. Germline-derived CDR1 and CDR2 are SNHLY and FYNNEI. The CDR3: CASNPAAYEQYF. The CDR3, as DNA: TGTGCCAGCAACCCAGCCGCCTACGAGCAGTACTTC.

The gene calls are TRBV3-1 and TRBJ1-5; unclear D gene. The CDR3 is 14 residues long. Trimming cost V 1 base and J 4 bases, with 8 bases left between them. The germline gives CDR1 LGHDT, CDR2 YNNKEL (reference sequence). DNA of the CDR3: TGTGCCAGCAGCCAAGTTGCGGGTAATCAGCCCCAGCATTTT. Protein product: CASSQVAGNQPQHF.

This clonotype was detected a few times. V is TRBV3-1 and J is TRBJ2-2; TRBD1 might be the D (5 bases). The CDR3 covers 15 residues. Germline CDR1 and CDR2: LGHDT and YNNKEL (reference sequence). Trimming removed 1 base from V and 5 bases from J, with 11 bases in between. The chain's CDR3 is CASSQGGSQTGELFF. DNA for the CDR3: TGTGCCAGCAGCCAAGGGGGCTCGCAAACCGGGGAGCTGTTTTTT.

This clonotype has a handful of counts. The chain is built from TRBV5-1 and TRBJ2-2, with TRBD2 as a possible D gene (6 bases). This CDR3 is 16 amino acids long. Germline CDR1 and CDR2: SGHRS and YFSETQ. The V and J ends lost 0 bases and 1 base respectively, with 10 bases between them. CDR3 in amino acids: CASSLGGLLNTGELFF. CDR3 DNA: TGCGCCAGCAGCTTGGGGGGACTCCTGAACACCGGGGAGCTGTTTTTT.

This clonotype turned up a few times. In DNA, the CDR3 is TGTGCCAGCGGAACCGGGGGGTACACCGAGCAGTACTTC. It specifies CASGTGGYTEQYF. The V gene is TRBV6-6, the J gene TRBJ2-7; 7 bases match TRBD2. Trimming at V came to 8 bases and at J to 6 bases, leaving 10 bases not matched to a gene. The CDR3 spans 13 residues. Germline V gives CDR1 MNHNY, CDR2 SVGAGI (reference sequence).

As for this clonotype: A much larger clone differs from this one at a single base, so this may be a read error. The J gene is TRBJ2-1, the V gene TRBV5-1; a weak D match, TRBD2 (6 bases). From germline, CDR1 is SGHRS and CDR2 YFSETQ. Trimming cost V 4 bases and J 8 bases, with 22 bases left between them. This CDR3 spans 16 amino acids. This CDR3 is CASSPMDGFGSDEQFF. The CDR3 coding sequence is TGCGCCAGCAGCCCGATGGACGGTTTCGGGAGCGATGAGCAGTTCTTC.

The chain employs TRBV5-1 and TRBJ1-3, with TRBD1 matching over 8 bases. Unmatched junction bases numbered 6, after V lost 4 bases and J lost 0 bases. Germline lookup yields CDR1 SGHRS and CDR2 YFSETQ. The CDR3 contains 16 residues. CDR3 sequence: CASSQGQVYSGNTIYF. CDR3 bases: TGCGCCAGCAGCCAGGGACAGGTGTACTCTGGAAACACCATATATTTT.

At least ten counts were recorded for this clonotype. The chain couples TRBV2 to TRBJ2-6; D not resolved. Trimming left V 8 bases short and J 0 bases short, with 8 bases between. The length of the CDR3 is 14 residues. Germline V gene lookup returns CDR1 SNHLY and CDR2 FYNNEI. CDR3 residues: CASVGLSGANVLTF. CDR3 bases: TGTGCCAGCGTGGGCCTCTCTGGGGCCAACGTCCTGACTTTC. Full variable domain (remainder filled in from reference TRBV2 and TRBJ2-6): EPEVTQTPSHQVTQMGQEVILRCVPISNHLYFYWYRQILGQKVEFLVSFYNNEISEKSEIFDDQFSVERPDGSNFTLKIRSTKLEDSAMYFCASVGLSGANVLTFGAGSRLTVL.

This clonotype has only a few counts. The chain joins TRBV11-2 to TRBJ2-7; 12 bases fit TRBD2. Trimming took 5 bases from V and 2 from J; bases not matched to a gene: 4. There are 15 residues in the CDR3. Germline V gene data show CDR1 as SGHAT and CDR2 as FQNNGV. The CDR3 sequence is CASSRTSGGPYEQYV. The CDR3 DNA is TGTGCCAGCAGCCGCACTAGCGGGGGGCCCTACGAGCAGTACGTC.

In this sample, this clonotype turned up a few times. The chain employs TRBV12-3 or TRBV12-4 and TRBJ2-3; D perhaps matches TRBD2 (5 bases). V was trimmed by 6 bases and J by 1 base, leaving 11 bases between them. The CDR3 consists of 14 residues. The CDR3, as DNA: TGTGCCAGCAGCTGGACTGCAGGCACAGATACGCAGTATTTT. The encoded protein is CASSWTAGTDTQYF.

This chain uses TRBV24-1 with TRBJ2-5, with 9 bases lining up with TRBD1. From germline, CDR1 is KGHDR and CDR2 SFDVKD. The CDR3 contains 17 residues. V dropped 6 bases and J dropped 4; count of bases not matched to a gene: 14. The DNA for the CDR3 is TGTGCCACCAGTCCCGGGACAGGGTCCCTGAGGAGAGAGACCCAGTACTTC. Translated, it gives CATSPGTGSLRRETQYF.

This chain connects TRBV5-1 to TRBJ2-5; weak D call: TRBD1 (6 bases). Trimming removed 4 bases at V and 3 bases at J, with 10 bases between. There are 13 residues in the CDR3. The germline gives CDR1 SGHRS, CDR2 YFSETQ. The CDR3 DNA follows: TGCGCCAGCAGCATAAACAGGGAAGAGACCCAGTACTTC. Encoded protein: CASSINREETQYF.

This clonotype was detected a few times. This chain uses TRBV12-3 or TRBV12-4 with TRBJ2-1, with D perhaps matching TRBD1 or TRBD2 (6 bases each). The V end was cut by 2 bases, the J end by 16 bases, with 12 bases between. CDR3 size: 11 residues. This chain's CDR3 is CASSLIGGVFF. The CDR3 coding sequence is TGTGCCAGCAGTTTAATCGGGGGCGTATTCTTC.

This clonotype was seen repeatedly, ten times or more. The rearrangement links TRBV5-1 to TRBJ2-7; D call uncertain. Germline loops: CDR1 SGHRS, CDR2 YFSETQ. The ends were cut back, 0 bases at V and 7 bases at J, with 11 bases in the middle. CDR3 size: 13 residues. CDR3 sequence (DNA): TGCGCCAGCAGCTTGGTGACGTTTGGGGAGCAGTACTTC. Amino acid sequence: CASSLVTFGEQYF.

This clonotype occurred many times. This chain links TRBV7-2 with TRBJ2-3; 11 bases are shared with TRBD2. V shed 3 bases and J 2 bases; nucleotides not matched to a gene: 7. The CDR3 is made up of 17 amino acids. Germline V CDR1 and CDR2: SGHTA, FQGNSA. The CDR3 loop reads CASSLYLAGGTTDTQYF. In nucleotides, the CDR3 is TGTGCCAGCAGCTTGTACCTAGCGGGGGGTACCACAGATACGCAGTATTTT.

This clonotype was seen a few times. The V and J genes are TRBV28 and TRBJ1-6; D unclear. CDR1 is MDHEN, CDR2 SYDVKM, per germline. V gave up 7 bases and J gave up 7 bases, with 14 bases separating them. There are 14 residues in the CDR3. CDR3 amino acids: CASTLIYSNSPLHF. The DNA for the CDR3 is TGTGCCAGCACCCTGATTTATAGCAATTCACCCCTCCACTTT.

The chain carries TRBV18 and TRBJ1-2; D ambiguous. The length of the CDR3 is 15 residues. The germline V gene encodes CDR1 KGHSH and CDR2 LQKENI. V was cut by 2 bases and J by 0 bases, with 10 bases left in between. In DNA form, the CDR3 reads TGTGCCAGCTCACCAGAGGACCGTGCTAACTATGGCTACACCTTC. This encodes CASSPEDRANYGYTF. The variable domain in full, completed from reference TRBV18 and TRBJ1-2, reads NAGVMQNPRHLVRRRGQEARLRCSPMKGHSHVYWYRQLPEEGLKFMVYLQKENIIDESGMPKERFSAEFPKEGPSILRIQQVVRGDSAAYFCASSPEDRANYGYTFGSGTRLTVV.

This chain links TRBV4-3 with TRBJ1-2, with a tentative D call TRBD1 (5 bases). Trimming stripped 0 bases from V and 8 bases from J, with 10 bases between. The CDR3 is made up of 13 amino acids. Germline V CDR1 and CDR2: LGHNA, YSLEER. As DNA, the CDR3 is TGCGCCAGCAGCCAAGAGGACATAAAGGGCTACACCTTC. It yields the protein CASSQEDIKGYTF.

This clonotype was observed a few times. CDR3 loop: CSAMIAEFQETQYF. The CDR3 bases are TGCAGTGCTATGATAGCGGAGTTCCAAGAGACCCAGTACTTC. J is TRBJ2-5 and V is TRBV20-1, with D possibly TRBD2 on 6 matching bases. Trimming removed 4 bases at V and 1 base at J, with 13 bases between. Germline V gene sequence: CDR1 DFQATT, CDR2 SNEGSKA (reference sequence). The CDR3 covers 14 residues.